This T cell receptor (beta chain) comes out of a study of T-cell reconstitution after alpha-beta-depleted transplantation in children. A library of TCRbeta sequences, prepared with unique molecular identifiers, was generated. From the PCR reads, TCRdb called clonotypes with MiXCR, one entry per CDR3 protein. The sample includes about 240,000 distinct CDR3 sequences, about 25% of them seen just once. The CDR3 is 13 residues long. Trimming stripped 0 bases from V and 4 bases from J, with 7 bases between. Germline V gene lookup returns CDR1 WSHSY and CDR2 SAAADI. As regards this clonotype: The antigen remains unidentified.

Study-level findings and limits: T-cell counts and diversity were attributed mostly to newly produced T cells one year after transplant.

This material consisted of PBMCs, taken before TCRalphabeta/CD19-depleted stem cell transplant. This receptor was identified in a girl aged 2 to 9 with Fanconi anemia, due to receive a stem cell transplant. This sequence joins TRBV10-2 and TRBJ2-7; D not resolved. The CDR3 reads CASSESIIYEQYF. The CDR3, as DNA: TGCGCCAGCAGTGAGTCGATAATATACGAGCAGTACTTC.